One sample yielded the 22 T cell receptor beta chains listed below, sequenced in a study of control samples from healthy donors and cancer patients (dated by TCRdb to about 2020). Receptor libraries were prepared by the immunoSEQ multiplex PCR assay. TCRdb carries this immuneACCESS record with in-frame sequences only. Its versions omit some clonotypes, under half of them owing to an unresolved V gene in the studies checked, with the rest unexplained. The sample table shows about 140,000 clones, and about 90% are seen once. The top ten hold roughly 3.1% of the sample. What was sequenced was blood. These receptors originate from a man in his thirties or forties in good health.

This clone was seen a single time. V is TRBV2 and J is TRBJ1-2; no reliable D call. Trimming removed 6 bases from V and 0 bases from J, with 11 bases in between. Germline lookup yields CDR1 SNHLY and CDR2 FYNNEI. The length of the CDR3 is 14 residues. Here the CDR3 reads CASSRENTNYGYTF. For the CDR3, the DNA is TGTGCCAGCAGCCGAGAAAACACTAACTATGGCTACACCTTC.

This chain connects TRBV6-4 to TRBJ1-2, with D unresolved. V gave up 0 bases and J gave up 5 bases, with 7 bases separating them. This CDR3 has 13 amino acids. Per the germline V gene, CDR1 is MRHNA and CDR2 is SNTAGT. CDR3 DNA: TGTGCCAGCAGTGACTCCGGAGATTATGGCTACACCTTC. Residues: CASSDSGDYGYTF.

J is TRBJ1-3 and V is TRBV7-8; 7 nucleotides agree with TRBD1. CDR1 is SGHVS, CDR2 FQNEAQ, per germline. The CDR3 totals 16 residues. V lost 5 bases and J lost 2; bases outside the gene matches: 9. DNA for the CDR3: TGTGCCAGCAGCACTTACAGGGGTCTCACTGGAAACACCATATATTTT. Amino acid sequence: CASSTYRGLTGNTIYF.

CDR3 residues: CASTLKGGELFF. CDR3 DNA sequence: TGTGCCAGCACCCTGAAGGGCGGGGAGCTGTTTTTT. The rearrangement joins TRBV12-3 or TRBV12-4 to TRBJ2-2; D ambiguous. The CDR3 spans 12 residues. Trimming cost V 7 bases and J 7 bases, with 10 bases left between them.

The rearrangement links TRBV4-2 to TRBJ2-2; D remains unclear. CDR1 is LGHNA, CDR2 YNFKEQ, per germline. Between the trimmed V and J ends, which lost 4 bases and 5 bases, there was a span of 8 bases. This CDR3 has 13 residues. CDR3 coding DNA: TGTGCCAGCAGCCCGACGGTGACCGGGGAGCTGTTTTTT. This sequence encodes CASSPTVTGELFF.

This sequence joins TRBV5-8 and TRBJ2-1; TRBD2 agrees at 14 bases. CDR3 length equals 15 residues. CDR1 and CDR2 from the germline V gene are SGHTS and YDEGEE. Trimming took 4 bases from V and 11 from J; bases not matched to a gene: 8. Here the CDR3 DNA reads TGTGCCAGCAGCCCCGGGACTAGCGGGGGCCTAAAGCAGTTCTTC. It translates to CASSPGTSGGLKQFF.

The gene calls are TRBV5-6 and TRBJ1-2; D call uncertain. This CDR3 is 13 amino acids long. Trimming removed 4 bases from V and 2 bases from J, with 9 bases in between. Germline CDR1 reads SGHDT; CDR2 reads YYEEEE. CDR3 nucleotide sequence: TGTGCCAGCAGCCAGGCGGACAACTATGGCTACACCTTC. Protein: CASSQADNYGYTF.

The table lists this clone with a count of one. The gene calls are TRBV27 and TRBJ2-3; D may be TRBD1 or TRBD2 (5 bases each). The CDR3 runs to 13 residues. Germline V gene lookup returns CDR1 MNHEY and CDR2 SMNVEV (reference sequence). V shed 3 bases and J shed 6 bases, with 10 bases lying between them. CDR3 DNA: TGTGCCAGCAGTTTTAACAGGAGGGATACGCAGTATTTT. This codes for CASSFNRRDTQYF.

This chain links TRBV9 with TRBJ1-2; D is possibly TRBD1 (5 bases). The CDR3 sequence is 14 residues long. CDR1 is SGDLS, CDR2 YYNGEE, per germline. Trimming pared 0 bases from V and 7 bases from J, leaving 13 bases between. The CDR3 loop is CASSVGSDKRGYTF. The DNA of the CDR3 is TGTGCCAGCAGCGTAGGCTCGGACAAACGTGGCTACACCTTC. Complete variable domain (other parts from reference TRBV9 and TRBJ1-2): DSGVTQTPKHLITATGQRVTLRCSPRSGDLSVYWYQQSLDQGLQFLIQYYNGEERAKGNILERFSAQQFPDLHSELNLSSLELGDSALYFCASSVGSDKRGYTFGSGTRLTVV.

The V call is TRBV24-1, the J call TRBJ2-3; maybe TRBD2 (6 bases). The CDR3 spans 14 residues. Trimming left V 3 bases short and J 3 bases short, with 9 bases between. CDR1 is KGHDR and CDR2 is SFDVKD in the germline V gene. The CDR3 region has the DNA TGTGCCACCAGTGATCGGGCGGGGACAGATACGCAGTATTTT. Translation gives CATSDRAGTDTQYF.

This chain's CDR3 is CASSYPGTGGDEQFF. In DNA form, the CDR3 reads TGTGCCAGCAGTTACCCCGGGACAGGGGGCGATGAGCAGTTCTTC. The V gene is TRBV6-6, the J gene TRBJ2-1, with TRBD1 identical over 12 bases. Germline loops: CDR1 MNHNY, CDR2 SVGAGI (reference sequence). V dropped 2 bases and J dropped 8; count of bases not matched to a gene: 4. This CDR3 spans 15 amino acids.

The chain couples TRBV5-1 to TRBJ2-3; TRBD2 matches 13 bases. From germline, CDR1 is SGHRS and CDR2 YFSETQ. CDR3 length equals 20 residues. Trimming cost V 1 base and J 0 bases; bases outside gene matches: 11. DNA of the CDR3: TGCGCCAGCAGCTTGCCCTCCGGACTAGCGGGGGTCACTAGCACAGATACGCAGTATTTT. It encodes CASSLPSGLAGVTSTDTQYF.

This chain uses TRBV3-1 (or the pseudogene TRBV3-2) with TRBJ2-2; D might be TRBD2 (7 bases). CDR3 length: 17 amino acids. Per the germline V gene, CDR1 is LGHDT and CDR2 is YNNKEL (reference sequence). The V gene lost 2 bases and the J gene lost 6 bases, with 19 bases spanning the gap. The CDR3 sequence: CASSQRLGGPVSGELFF. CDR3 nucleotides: TGTGCCAGCAGCCAACGCCTCGGGGGGCCGGTTTCCGGGGAGCTGTTTTTT.

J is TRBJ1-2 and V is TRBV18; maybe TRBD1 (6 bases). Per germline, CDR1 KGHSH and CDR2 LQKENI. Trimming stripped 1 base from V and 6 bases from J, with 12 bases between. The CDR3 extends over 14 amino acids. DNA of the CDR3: TGTGCCAGCTCACCACTCACAGGGCCAGATGGCTACACCTTC. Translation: CASSPLTGPDGYTF. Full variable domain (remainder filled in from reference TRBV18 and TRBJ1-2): NAGVMQNPRHLVRRRGQEARLRCSPMKGHSHVYWYRQLPEEGLKFMVYLQKENIIDESGMPKERFSAEFPKEGPSILRIQQVVRGDSAAYFCASSPLTGPDGYTFGSGTRLTVV.

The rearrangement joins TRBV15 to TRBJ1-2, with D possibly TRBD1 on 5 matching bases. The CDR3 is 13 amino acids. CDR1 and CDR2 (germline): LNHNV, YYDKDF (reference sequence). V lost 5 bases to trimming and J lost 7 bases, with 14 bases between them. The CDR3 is CATSVTVSRGYTF. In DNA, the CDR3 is TGTGCCACCAGCGTGACAGTCTCTCGTGGCTACACCTTC.

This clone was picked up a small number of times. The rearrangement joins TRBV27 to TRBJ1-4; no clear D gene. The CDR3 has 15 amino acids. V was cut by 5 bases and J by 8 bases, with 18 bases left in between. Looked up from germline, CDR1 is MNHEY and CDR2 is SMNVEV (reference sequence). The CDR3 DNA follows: TGTGCCAGCAGTCGAGGAGCGGACTTGGGCGAAAAACTGTTTTTT. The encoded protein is CASSRGADLGEKLFF.

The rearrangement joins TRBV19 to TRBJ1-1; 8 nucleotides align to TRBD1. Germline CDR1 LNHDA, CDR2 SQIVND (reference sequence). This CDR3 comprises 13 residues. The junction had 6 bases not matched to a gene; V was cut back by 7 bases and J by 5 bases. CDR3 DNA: TGTGCCAGTACCCACAGGGGGACAACTGAAGCTTTCTTT. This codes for CASTHRGTTEAFF. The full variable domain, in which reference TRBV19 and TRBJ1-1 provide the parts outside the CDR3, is DGGITQSPKYLFRKEGQNVTLSCEQNLNHDAMYWYRQDPGQGLRLIYYSQIVNDFQKGDIAEGYSVSREKKESFPLTVTSAQKNPTAFYLCASTHRGTTEAFFGQGTRLTVV.

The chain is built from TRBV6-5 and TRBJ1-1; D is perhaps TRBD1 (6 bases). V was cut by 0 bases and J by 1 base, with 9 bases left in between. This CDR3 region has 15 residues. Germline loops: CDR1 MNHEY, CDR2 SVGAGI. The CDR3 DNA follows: TGTGCCAGCAGTTACTCGAAAGGGGGGAACACTGAAGCTTTCTTT. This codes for CASSYSKGGNTEAFF.

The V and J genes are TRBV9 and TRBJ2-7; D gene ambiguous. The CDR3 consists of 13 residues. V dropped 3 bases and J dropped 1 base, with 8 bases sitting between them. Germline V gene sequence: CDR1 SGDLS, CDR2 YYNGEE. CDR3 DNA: TGTGCCAGCAGCGAAGGGCCTTCCTACGAGCAGTACTTC. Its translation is CASSEGPSYEQYF.

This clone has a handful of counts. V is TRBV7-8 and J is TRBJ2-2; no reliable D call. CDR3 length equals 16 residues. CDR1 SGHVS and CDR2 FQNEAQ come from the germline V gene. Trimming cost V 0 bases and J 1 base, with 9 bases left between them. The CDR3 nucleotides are TGTGCCAGCAGCTTAGCTCGCGGTGAGAACACCGGGGAGCTGTTTTTT. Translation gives CASSLARGENTGELFF.

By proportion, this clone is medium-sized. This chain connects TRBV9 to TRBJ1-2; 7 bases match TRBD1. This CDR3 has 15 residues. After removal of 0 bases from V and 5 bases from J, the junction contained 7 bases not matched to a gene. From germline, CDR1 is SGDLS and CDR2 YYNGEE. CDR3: CASSVADRVEYGYTF. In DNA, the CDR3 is TGTGCCAGCAGCGTAGCTGACAGGGTGGAGTATGGCTACACCTTC.

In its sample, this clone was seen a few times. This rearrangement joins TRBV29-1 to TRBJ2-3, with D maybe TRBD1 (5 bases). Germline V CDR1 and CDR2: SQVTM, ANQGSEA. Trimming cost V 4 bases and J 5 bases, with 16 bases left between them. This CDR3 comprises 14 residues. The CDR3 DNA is TGCAGCGTTGGATGGGGCAGGGATGGAGATACGCAGTATTTT. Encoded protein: CSVGWGRDGDTQYF.